What follows is one T cell receptor (beta chain) and its context. The sample comes from a study of cytomegalovirus exposure and HLA in healthy donors. Trimming shortened V by 1 base and J by 3 bases, and 12 bases separated the two germline ends. Germline V gives CDR1 SGHVS, CDR2 FNYEAQ. The CDR3 totals 15 residues. 13 Jbeta primers and 60 Vbeta primers were used for the PCR. The table came from immunoSEQ multiplex PCR; TCRdb's copy has only in-frame clones and leaves some out. The repertoire consists of approximately 110,000 clones, with roughly 77% occurring once and the leading ten covering roughly 0.99%.

The V call is TRBV7-6, the J call TRBJ1-2; weak D call: TRBD1 (5 bases). The sequenced sample consisted of PBMCs. This clonotype originated in a woman aged 25 to 39 in good health and CMV-seronegative. CDR3 DNA sequence: TGTGCCAGCAGCTTAGGGCCAGGGCCGGACTATGGCTACACCTTC. Residues: CASSLGPGPDYGYTF.